Sequencing of this TCR beta chain was carried out in a study of graft-versus-host responses after intestinal transplantation. Looked up from germline, CDR1 is MNHNS and CDR2 is SASEGT. Germline trimming cut 6 bases from V and 4 bases from J; bases unmatched to any gene: 8. The CDR3 runs to 14 residues. Concerning this clone: The antigen is not known.

Profiling relied on immunoSEQ multiplex PCR, and the TCRdb table lists in-frame clones only, not all of them. Altogether 96,000 or so clones are present, 80% to 95% being singletons, with the ten largest covering around 0.15%. The sequencing here drew on unstimulated CD4+ T cells sorted from spleen or lymph node cells, taken before intestinal transplant. The chain employs TRBV6-1 and TRBJ1-2; 7 nucleotides align to TRBD1. This clonotype was obtained from a human donor who received an intestinal transplant. Here the CDR3 reads CASRRTGAGYGYTF. The CDR3 nucleotides read TGTGCCAGCAGACGAACAGGGGCGGGCTATGGCTACACCTTC.